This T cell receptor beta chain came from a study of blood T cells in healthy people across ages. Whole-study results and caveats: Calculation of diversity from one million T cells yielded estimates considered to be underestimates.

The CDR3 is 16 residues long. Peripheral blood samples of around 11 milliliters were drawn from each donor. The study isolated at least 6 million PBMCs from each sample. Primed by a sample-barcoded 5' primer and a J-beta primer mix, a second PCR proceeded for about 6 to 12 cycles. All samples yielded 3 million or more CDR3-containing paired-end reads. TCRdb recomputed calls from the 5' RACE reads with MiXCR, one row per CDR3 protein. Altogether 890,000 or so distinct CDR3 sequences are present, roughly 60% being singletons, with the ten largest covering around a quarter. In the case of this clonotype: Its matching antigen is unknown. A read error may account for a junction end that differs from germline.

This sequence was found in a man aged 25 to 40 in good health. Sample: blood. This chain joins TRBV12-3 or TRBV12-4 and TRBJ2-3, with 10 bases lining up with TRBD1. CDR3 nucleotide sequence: TGTGCCAGCAGTCGGACCGACAGGGGGCGCGAAGATGCGCAGTATTTT. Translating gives CASSRTDRGREDAQYF.